Shown below are 8 T cell receptor beta chains from a single sample sequenced in a study of shared clonotypes between healthy human individuals. Only in-frame clones appear in the TCRdb table, and some are missing; sequencing was by immunoSEQ multiplex PCR. Among roughly 2.6 million clones listed, approximately 92% were seen once. The material sequenced was naive CD4+ T cells sorted from blood. The subset was: CD45RA+ positively selected. Receptors were obtained from a young man in good health.

J is TRBJ2-2 and V is TRBV10-3, with D tentatively TRBD1 or TRBD2 (6 bases each). Germline V lookup: CDR1 ENHRY, CDR2 SYGVKD. Trimming pared 4 bases from V and 0 bases from J, leaving 15 bases between. The CDR3 is 17 amino acids. The CDR3 DNA is TGTGCCATCAGTGGGGCACAGGGACTTACGAACACCGGGGAGCTGTTTTTT. Translation: CAISGAQGLTNTGELFF.

The chain couples TRBV27 to TRBJ1-6; perhaps TRBD1 as D (6 bases). With 4 bases removed from V and 3 bases from J, the gap between germline ends came to 10 bases. The CDR3 has 15 amino acids. CDR1 MNHEY and CDR2 SMNVEV come from the germline V gene (reference sequence). The CDR3 sequence is CASSYEGGYNSPLHF. The CDR3 DNA sequence: TGTGCCAGCAGTTATGAGGGGGGCTATAATTCACCCCTCCACTTT.

The CDR3 protein is CASSFPGQVLDGYTF. The CDR3 DNA is TGTGCCAGCAGCTTCCCGGGACAGGTTTTGGATGGCTACACCTTC. J is TRBJ1-2 and V is TRBV7-9; 8 nucleotides line up with TRBD1. Losses at the gene ends were 3 bases for V and 6 bases for J; bases not matched to a gene: 9. CDR3 length: 15 amino acids. CDR1 is SEHNR, CDR2 FQNEAQ, per germline (reference sequence).

The chain employs TRBV7-9 and TRBJ2-4; 10 bases align to TRBD2. V lost 5 bases, J lost 5 bases, and 6 bases stayed unmatched. This CDR3 has 15 residues. Germline V gives CDR1 SEHNR, CDR2 FQNEAQ (reference sequence). CDR3 nucleotide sequence: TGTGCCAGCAGCCCACGGACTAGCGGCCAAAACATTCAGTACTTC. This translates into CASSPRTSGQNIQYF.

The chain has TRBV6-1 and TRBJ2-1; no clear D. Germline loops: CDR1 MNHNS, CDR2 SASEGT. The CDR3 is 11 residues long. With 1 base removed from V and 12 bases from J, the gap between germline ends came to 7 bases. CDR3 protein: CASSEGFTQFF. CDR3 bases: TGTGCCAGCAGTGAAGGGTTTACGCAGTTCTTC.

Details on this clone: One junction end disagrees with the germline gene, perhaps due to a read error. V is TRBV7-7 and J is TRBJ2-5, with TRBD1 matching 10 bases. The germline V gene has CDR1 SSHAT and CDR2 FNYEAQ (reference sequence). The CDR3 sequence is 15 residues long. The CDR3 protein is CASSTGTGDRETQYF. CDR3 bases: TGTGCTAGCAGCACCGGGACAGGGGATCGGGAGACCCAGTACTTC.

The chain is built from TRBV25-1 and TRBJ1-3; perhaps TRBD1 as D (5 bases). Germline V gives CDR1 MGHDK, CDR2 SYGVNS. The CDR3 has 15 amino acids. Trimming removed 6 bases at V and 4 bases at J, with 16 bases between. The CDR3 DNA is TGTGCCAGCAGGACAGATACTTTAGGGGGAAACACCATATATTTT. Protein: CASRTDTLGGNTIYF. Using reference TRBV25-1 and TRBJ1-3 for the parts outside the CDR3, the full variable domain is EADIYQTPRYLVIGTGKKITLECSQTMGHDKMYWYQQDPGMELHLIHYSYGVNSTEKGDLSSESTVSRIRTEHFPLTLESARPSHTSQYLCASRTDTLGGNTIYFGEGSWLTVV.

The chain couples TRBV5-1 to TRBJ1-3; 8 nucleotides agree with TRBD1. V trimming: 4 bases; J trimming: 4 bases; junction bases outside the gene matches: 10. The CDR3 totals 16 residues. CDR1 and CDR2 (germline): SGHRS, YFSETQ. In nucleotides, the CDR3 is TGCGCCAGCAGCCCTAAAGGACAGGGTTTAGGAAACACCATATATTTT. The encoded protein is CASSPKGQGLGNTIYF.